This is a list of T cell receptor beta chains from one sample in a study of identifying expanded T cells in peripheral blood. Produced via immunoSEQ multiplex PCR; TCRdb's table is partial and in-frame only. The table lists under 150,000 clones, less than 90% of them singletons. The sample comprised blood. The origin of the receptors is a person aged 18 to 75 in good health. Each CDR3 is given with its conserved first and last residue. A D gene is named only where the DNA matches it firmly. The size field is filled for only some rows; it gives once, few, many or a size class.

v_gene,abundance,d_gene,j_gene,CDR3aa,CDR3nt
TRBV29-1,NA,NA,TRBJ2-7,CSAEDNYEQYF,TGCAGCGCCGAGGACAACTACGAGCAGTACTTC
TRBV19,once,NA,TRBJ1-1,CASSKFVGGSNTEAFF,TGTGCCAGTAGTAAGTTTGTGGGGGGCTCGAACACTGAAGCTTTCTTT
TRBV7-2,NA,TRBD2,TRBJ2-5,CASSLVSSGGAETQYF,TGTGCCAGCAGCTTAGTCTCCAGCGGGGGGGCGGAGACCCAGTACTTC
TRBV2,NA,TRBD2,TRBJ2-7,CASSVGRSGTYEQYF,TGTGCCAGCAGTGTGGGAAGGAGCGGGACCTACGAGCAGTACTTC
TRBV27,NA,TRBD2,TRBJ2-1,CASSHNGGLREGQMGEQFF,TGTGCCAGCAGCCACAACGGGGGTCTCCGGGAGGGCCAAATGGGTGAGCAGTTCTTC
TRBV11-2,NA,TRBD1,TRBJ2-7,CASSLLRTGEQYF,TGTGCCAGCAGCTTACTCCGGACAGGCGAGCAGTACTTC
TRBV5-1,NA,NA,TRBJ2-7,CASSPRVGRVDYYEQYF,TGCGCCAGCAGCCCCCGGGTCGGGCGGGTGGACTACTACGAGCAGTACTTC
TRBV21-1,NA,NA,TRBJ2-7,CASSNAGGPIYEQYF,TGTGCCAGCAGCAATGCGGGAGGGCCTATATACGAGCAGTACTTC
TRBV5-1,NA,TRBD2,TRBJ2-7,CASTDERGIYEQYF,TGCGCCAGCACCGATGAGCGGGGGATCTACGAGCAGTACTTC
TRBV7-3,NA,NA,TRBJ2-5,CASSFGFGRQETQYF,TGTGCCAGCAGCTTCGGTTTCGGCAGACAAGAGACCCAGTACTTC
TRBV6-5,NA,NA,TRBJ2-5,CASSAPRETQYF,TGTGCCAGCAGTGCCCCTCGGGAGACCCAGTACTTC
TRBV19,NA,NA,TRBJ2-2,CASSISTQNTGELFF,TGTGCCAGTAGTATTTCGACGCAGAACACCGGGGAGCTGTTTTTT
TRBV9,NA,NA,TRBJ1-2,CASSVAEGNYGYTF,TGTGCCAGCAGCGTAGCTGAGGGAAACTATGGCTACACCTTC
TRBV23-1,NA,TRBD1,TRBJ2-7,CASSQSIPGQGPYEQYF,TGCGCCAGCAGTCAATCGATTCCGGGACAGGGGCCCTACGAGCAGTACTTC
TRBV11-2,NA,NA,TRBJ1-5,CASSQARGGNQPQHF,TGTGCCAGCAGCCAAGCCCGGGGGGGAAATCAGCCCCAGCATTTT